The 5 T cell receptor beta chains below all came from one sample that was sequenced in a study of cytomegalovirus exposure and HLA in healthy donors. With 60 Vbeta and 13 Jbeta primers, the PCR was carried out. Sequencing was performed with immunoSEQ multiplex PCR; in TCRdb, only in-frame clones are kept and a portion is missing. The sample lists some 120,000 clones; 60% to 70% were seen once. The sample comprised PBMCs. Receptors were obtained from a woman between 40 and 50 years old in good health and CMV-seropositive.

The rearrangement uses TRBV29-1 and TRBJ2-5; 10 bases are shared with TRBD1. V gave up 7 bases and J gave up 2 bases; unmatched junction bases: 10. The germline V gene has CDR1 SQVTM and CDR2 ANQGSEA. This CDR3 comprises 15 residues. The CDR3 sequence is CSGTIGQGGQETQYF. Here the CDR3 DNA reads TGCAGCGGTACTATAGGACAGGGGGGACAAGAGACCCAGTACTTC.

This clone was seen a single time. The rearrangement uses TRBV11-1 and TRBJ2-3; no reliable D call. The ends were cut back, 3 bases at V and 2 bases at J, with 9 bases in the middle. This CDR3 is built from 14 residues. Germline V gene data show CDR1 as SGHAT and CDR2 as FQDESV (reference sequence). The CDR3 loop is CASSFPGFTDTQYF. The CDR3 DNA sequence: TGTGCCAGCAGCTTTCCCGGTTTCACAGATACGCAGTATTTT.

The J gene is TRBJ2-5, the V gene TRBV28; 8 bases map to TRBD1. J gave up 1 base and V 6 bases, and 4 bases lay outside the gene matches. The CDR3 sequence is 14 residues long. Per the germline V gene, CDR1 is MDHEN and CDR2 is SYDVKM. The CDR3 DNA reads as TGTGCCAGCAGCATGGACAGGGTCCAAGAGACCCAGTACTTC. Protein: CASSMDRVQETQYF.

This clone has just a few counts. The CDR3 DNA follows: TGTGCCAGCAGTTACCAGTCGCTAGCGGGAGGGGATACGCAGTATTTT. Translation: CASSYQSLAGGDTQYF. This sequence joins TRBV6-5 and TRBJ2-3, with 12 bases lining up with TRBD2. J was trimmed by 6 bases and V by 2 bases; bases with no gene match: 6. The length of the CDR3 is 16 residues. Germline values: CDR1 MNHEY, CDR2 SVGAGI.

The chain carries TRBV9 and TRBJ2-7; TRBD2 aligns across 16 bases. Trimming cost V 4 bases and J 2 bases; bases outside gene matches: 9. This CDR3 has 18 residues. CDR1 is SGDLS and CDR2 is YYNGEE in the germline V gene. CDR3 amino acids: CASSKGTSGRERTYEQYF. The CDR3 region has the DNA TGTGCCAGCAGCAAAGGGACTAGCGGGAGGGAGAGGACCTACGAGCAGTACTTC.